One and the same sample provided the 23 T cell receptor beta chains below, sequenced in a study of T cell repertoires in cytomegalovirus infection. TCRdb independently ran MiXCR on the reads; one entry per CDR3 protein. This table has roughly 990,000 distinct CDR3 sequences, around 32% appearing once. Antigens of these TCRs are unknown. The sample in question was cultured CD8+ T cells from PBMCs, obtained from culture after CMV antigen stimulation. These receptors all come from a human donor in good health (CMV status not recorded). Some clones in this sample may be carry-over from other donors' samples.

CDR3 DNA: TGTGCCAGCAACCTCAACGGAGACGAGCAGTACTTC. Translating gives CASNLNGDEQYF. The V call is TRBV7-9, the J call TRBJ2-7; D unclear. Germline V CDR1 and CDR2: SEHNR, FQNEAQ (reference sequence). V was shortened by 7 bases and J by 5 bases, with 12 bases between the two germline ends. This CDR3 has 12 residues.

The chain couples TRBV4-3 to TRBJ2-7; tentative D call: TRBD1 (6 bases). CDR1 is LGHNA and CDR2 is YSLEER in the germline V gene. V lost 2 bases and J 3 bases, leaving 14 bases between the germline ends. CDR3 length: 15 amino acids. The CDR3 DNA is TGCGCCAGCAGCCAACTCGAACAGGGCGTCTACGAGCAGTACTTC. It yields the protein CASSQLEQGVYEQYF.

This clonotype came up a few times. CDR3 DNA sequence: TGTGCCAGCATCTTCAGCGGGGGGGCTACAGATACGCAGTATTTT. This codes for CASIFSGGATDTQYF. This chain connects TRBV11-2 to TRBJ2-3; TRBD2 agrees at 10 bases. Trimming cost V 7 bases and J 3 bases; bases outside gene matches: 7. This CDR3 spans 15 amino acids. In germline, CDR1 is SGHAT, CDR2 FQNNGV. The variable domain in full, completed from reference TRBV11-2 and TRBJ2-3, reads EAGVAQSPRYKIIEKRQSVAFWCNPISGHATLYWYQQILGQGPKLLIQFQNNGVVDDSQLPKDRFSAERLKGVDSTLKIQPAKLEDSAVYLCASIFSGGATDTQYFGPGTRLTVL.

This clonotype was recorded a few times. The V gene is TRBV10-2, the J gene TRBJ2-2; a weak D match, TRBD2 (6 bases). The CDR3 extends over 18 amino acids. Between the trimmed V and J ends, which lost 2 bases and 0 bases, there was a span of 16 bases. CDR1 is WSHSY, CDR2 SAAADI, per germline. This CDR3 reads CASSEPGGSGTNTGELFF. CDR3 sequence (DNA): TGCGCCAGCAGTGAGCCCGGGGGTAGCGGAACGAACACCGGGGAGCTGTTTTTT.

As concerns this clonotype: Its ends do not fully match the called genes, so a read error is possible. The chain combines TRBV7-9 with TRBJ1-1; tentative D call: TRBD1 (5 bases). CDR1 SEHNR and CDR2 FQNEAQ come from the germline V gene (reference sequence). The CDR3 has 18 residues. The CDR3 DNA reads TGTGCCAACAGCTTGGCGTACGCGAAGGGGACGGTGAACACTGAAGCTTTCTTT. This gives the protein CANSLAYAKGTVNTEAFF. Supplemented by reference TRBV7-9 and TRBJ1-1, the full variable domain reads DTGVSQNPRHKITKRGQNVTFRCDPISEHNRLYWYRQTLGQGPEFLTYFQNEAQLEKSRLLSDRFSAERPKGSFSTLEIQRTEQGDSAMYLCANSLAYAKGTVNTEAFFGQGTRLTVV.

In this sample, this clonotype turned up many times. The chain is built from TRBV7-9 and TRBJ2-1; 9 nucleotides align to TRBD1. CDR1 is SEHNR, CDR2 FQNEAQ, per germline (reference sequence). V dropped 5 bases and J dropped 5; count of bases not matched to a gene: 7. The CDR3 is made up of 15 amino acids. CDR3 residues: CASSPGGQGHNEQFF. CDR3 bases: TGTGCCAGCAGCCCCGGGGGACAGGGCCACAATGAGCAGTTCTTC.

This clonotype has just a few counts. The CDR3 spells CATSDFTSAQRDTQYF. In DNA form, the CDR3 reads TGTGCCACCAGTGATTTTACTAGCGCCCAGCGGGATACGCAGTATTTT. V is TRBV24-1 and J is TRBJ2-3, with TRBD2 matching over 7 bases. Trimming removed 1 base from V and 6 bases from J; junction bases left unmatched: 9. The CDR3 is made up of 16 amino acids. The V gene's germline CDR1 is KGHDR and CDR2 SFDVKD.

This chain links TRBV19 with TRBJ2-1; D might be TRBD1 (6 bases). Looked up from germline, CDR1 is LNHDA and CDR2 is SQIVND (reference sequence). The germline V and J ends were trimmed by 4 bases and 0 bases, with 16 bases remaining between them. The length of the CDR3 is 17 residues. As DNA, the CDR3 is TGTGCCAGTAGTAAGTGGACAGCACTTTCCTCCTACAATGAGCAGTTCTTC. Amino acid sequence: CASSKWTALSSYNEQFF.

In its sample, this clonotype was seen a few times. The chain couples TRBV19 to TRBJ2-1; TRBD2 matches 9 bases. Trimming removed 8 bases from V and 9 bases from J; junction bases left unmatched: 11. The CDR3 is made up of 14 amino acids. From germline, CDR1 is LNHDA and CDR2 SQIVND (reference sequence). The CDR3 DNA is TGTGCCAGTGGGAGTGAAGCGGGGGGTATTGAGCAGTTCTTC. Translation: CASGSEAGGIEQFF.

Concerning this clonotype itself: Germline and junction disagree at one end, which may indicate a read error. The chain couples TRBV12-3 or TRBV12-4 to TRBJ1-2; D is uncertain. CDR3 length: 14 residues. In nucleotides, the CDR3 is TGTGCCAGCAGTTTAACCAACTCCTACTACGGCTACACCTTC. Residues: CASSLTNSYYGYTF.

J is TRBJ2-5 and V is TRBV7-8; D may be TRBD1 (5 bases). Trimming removed 0 bases from V and 0 bases from J, with 14 bases in between. The CDR3 loop spans 17 amino acids. CDR1 is SGHVS and CDR2 is FQNEAQ in the germline V gene. The DNA of the CDR3 is TGTGCCAGCAGCTTAGCCCAGGGCCAACCAGACCAAGAGACCCAGTACTTC. Translation gives CASSLAQGQPDQETQYF.

This clonotype has a single count. A much larger clone differs by one base, so this may be a read error. The rearrangement links TRBV7-2 to TRBJ2-7; D remains ambiguous. V was clipped by 5 bases and J by 3 bases, with 11 bases between them. The CDR3 extends over 13 amino acids. CDR1 is SGHTA and CDR2 is FQGNSA in the germline V gene. This CDR3 is CASSLEKVYEQYF. In DNA form, the CDR3 reads TGTGCCAGCAGCCTGGAGAAGGTCTACGAGCAGTACTTC.

This clonotype was seen only a few times. This rearrangement joins TRBV5-1 to TRBJ2-3; 14 bases agree with TRBD2. V lost 4 bases and J lost 1; bases outside the gene matches: 5. This CDR3 is 17 amino acids long. Germline lookup yields CDR1 SGHRS and CDR2 YFSETQ. In DNA, the CDR3 is TGCGCCAGCAGCCGACCGGGACTAGCGGGGGGCACAGATACGCAGTATTTT. This gives the protein CASSRPGLAGGTDTQYF.

V and J are TRBV28 and TRBJ1-5; the match to TRBD1 covers 8 bases. The CDR3 spans 15 residues. The germline V gene has CDR1 MDHEN and CDR2 SYDVKM. V shed 4 bases, J shed 3 bases, and the junction held 5 bases outside the gene matches. CDR3 bases: TGTGCCAGCAGTTCCGGACAGGGTGACAATCAGCCCCAGCATTTT. This sequence encodes CASSSGQGDNQPQHF. Based on the CDR3 plus reference TRBV28 and TRBJ1-5, the full variable domain is DVKVTQSSRYLVKRTGEKVFLECVQDMDHENMFWYRQDPGLGLRLIYFSYDVKMKEKGDIPEGYSVSREKKERFSLILESASTNQTSMYLCASSSGQGDNQPQHFGDGTRLSIL.

The rearrangement uses TRBV27 and TRBJ2-1; 7 positions agree with TRBD1. CDR1 and CDR2 (germline): MNHEY, SMNVEV (reference sequence). Trimming took 6 bases from V and 4 from J; bases not matched to a gene: 6. The CDR3 runs to 14 residues. CDR3 nucleotides: TGTGCCAGCAGAGACAGGGTTGGGTACAATGAGCAGTTCTTC. Translated: CASRDRVGYNEQFF.

This clonotype was counted only a few times. The chain employs TRBV6-1 and TRBJ1-1; D is unresolved. The CDR3 contains 15 residues. The V and J ends lost 1 base and 0 bases respectively, with 9 bases between them. Germline CDR1 is MNHNS and CDR2 is SASEGT. The CDR3: CASSEDWGMNTEAFF. CDR3 DNA sequence: TGTGCCAGCAGTGAAGATTGGGGTATGAACACTGAAGCTTTCTTT.

The J gene is TRBJ2-1, the V gene TRBV2, with a possible D match to TRBD1 (6 bases). The ends were cut back, 6 bases at V and 3 bases at J, with 9 bases in the middle. There are 13 residues in the CDR3. Germline CDR1 and CDR2: SNHLY and FYNNEI. This CDR3 is CASSTGNYNEQFF. CDR3 nucleotides: TGTGCCAGCAGCACAGGGAACTACAATGAGCAGTTCTTC.

This clonotype was observed a few times. The chain joins TRBV12-3 or TRBV12-4 to TRBJ2-5; 10 positions match TRBD2. Germline trimming cut 7 bases from V and 2 bases from J; bases unmatched to any gene: 4. This CDR3 is 14 amino acids long. The CDR3 DNA is TGTGCCAGCAACCTAGCGGGGGAGCAAGAGACCCAGTACTTC. Translation gives CASNLAGEQETQYF.

The J gene is TRBJ2-6, the V gene TRBV6-6, with D perhaps TRBD1 (6 bases). This CDR3 is 15 amino acids long. CDR1 is MNHNY and CDR2 is SVGAGI in the germline V gene (reference sequence). The CDR3 loop is CAEGRGQGGANVLTF. CDR3 DNA: TGTGCTGAGGGCAGGGGACAAGGTGGGGCCAACGTCCTGACTTTC.

This clonotype was counted once. This chain joins TRBV6-1 and TRBJ2-7, with D possibly TRBD1 on 7 matching bases. The germline gives CDR1 MNHNS, CDR2 SASEGT. The V end was cut by 7 bases, the J end by 7 bases, with 20 bases between. The CDR3 is made up of 14 amino acids. CDR3 nucleotides: TGTGCCAGCACCTCACCAGGGGGGCCGAGGGAGCAGTACTTC. Its translation: CASTSPGGPREQYF.

This clonotype has a single count. The V call is TRBV4-3, the J call TRBJ1-5; D might be TRBD1 (5 bases). The CDR3 loop spans 17 amino acids. From germline, CDR1 is LGHNA and CDR2 YSLEER. V was pared by 6 bases and J by 3 bases, with 21 bases between. In nucleotides, the CDR3 is TGCGCCAGCAGTCTAGGGTGGGACGGGCTGGACAATCAGCCCCAGCATTTT. Its translation: CASSLGWDGLDNQPQHF.

The table lists this clonotype with a few counts. The rearrangement joins TRBV7-9 to TRBJ1-1; the match to TRBD1 covers 10 bases. V lost 5 bases, J lost 2 bases, and 11 bases stayed unmatched. The length of the CDR3 is 17 residues. Germline V gene data show CDR1 as SEHNR and CDR2 as FQNEAQ (reference sequence). The DNA of the CDR3 is TGTGCCAGCAGCCCAGGACAGGGGGTTTTTAAAAACACTGAAGCTTTCTTT. Residues: CASSPGQGVFKNTEAFF. Using reference TRBV7-9 and TRBJ1-1 for the parts outside the CDR3, the full variable domain is DTGVSQNPRHKITKRGQNVTFRCDPISEHNRLYWYRQTLGQGPEFLTYFQNEAQLEKSRLLSDRFSAERPKGSFSTLEIQRTEQGDSAMYLCASSPGQGVFKNTEAFFGQGTRLTVV.

In this sample, this clonotype turned up once. Since a much larger clone is just one base distant, this may be a read error. The chain employs TRBV6-5 and TRBJ1-1; weak D call: TRBD1 (5 bases). V gave up 1 base and J gave up 1 base, with 7 bases separating them. This CDR3 spans 14 amino acids. The germline CDR1 and CDR2 sequences are MNHEY and SVGAGI. The DNA for the CDR3 is TGTGCCAGCAGTTACTGGCAGGGGAACACTGAAGCTTTCTTT. Its translation: CASSYWQGNTEAFF.